Below are 8 T cell receptor beta chains sequenced from a single sample in a study of blood T cell repertoires in COVID-19. TCRdb keeps only in-frame clones here, not all; method: immunoSEQ multiplex PCR. The sample has about 170,000 clones; around 67% are singletons. Sequencing was performed on peripheral blood. The receptors stem from a woman of 80 years or more with acute or convalescent COVID-19.

With regard to this clone: Other DNA sequences in the sample encode the same CDR3. The chain joins TRBV12-3 or TRBV12-4 to TRBJ2-2, with 8 bases fitting TRBD2. The CDR3 runs to 13 residues. J lost 6 bases, V lost 5 bases, and 2 bases had no gene match. The CDR3 loop reads CASSPGGPGELFF. CDR3 DNA: TGTGCCAGCAGTCCGGGGGGGCCCGGGGAGCTGTTTTTT.

The chain recombines TRBV11-2 with TRBJ2-1; 9 nucleotides align to TRBD1. The CDR3 runs 19 residues. With V trimmed by 1 base and J by 4 bases, 14 bases remained unmatched. From germline, CDR1 is SGHAT and CDR2 FQNNGV. The CDR3 here is CASSLGGGQGHTRYNEQFF. CDR3 DNA sequence: TGTGCCAGCAGCTTAGGGGGCGGACAGGGGCACACACGGTACAATGAGCAGTTCTTC.

The chain has TRBV6-1 and TRBJ1-5, with D maybe TRBD1 (5 bases). Germline CDR1 reads MNHNS; CDR2 reads SASEGT. The CDR3 is 15 amino acids. The V gene lost 0 bases and the J gene lost 0 bases, with 6 bases spanning the gap. CDR3: CASSEATVSNQPQHF. In nucleotides, the CDR3 is TGTGCCAGCAGTGAAGCGACAGTTAGCAATCAGCCCCAGCATTTT.

V and J are TRBV19 and TRBJ2-1; 8 bases line up with TRBD1. Per germline, CDR1 LNHDA and CDR2 SQIVND (reference sequence). J was trimmed by 3 bases and V by 7 bases; bases with no gene match: 5. The CDR3 runs 14 residues. The CDR3 coding sequence is TGTGCCAGTAACCGGGACAGGAGCTACAATGAGCAGTTCTTC. Translation gives CASNRDRSYNEQFF.

The chain employs TRBV5-1 and TRBJ2-5, with 10 bases fitting TRBD1. Germline V lookup: CDR1 SGHRS, CDR2 YFSETQ. The CDR3 runs to 15 residues. J was trimmed by 2 bases and V by 3 bases; bases with no gene match: 4. CDR3 nucleotide sequence: TGCGCCAGCAGCTGGGGGACAGGGGATCAAGAGACCCAGTACTTC. Amino acid sequence: CASSWGTGDQETQYF.

This clone has just one count. The J gene is TRBJ2-2, the V gene TRBV27; D is possibly TRBD1 (5 bases). Germline lookup yields CDR1 MNHEY and CDR2 SMNVEV (reference sequence). Trimming cost V 0 bases and J 0 bases, with 11 bases left between them. The CDR3 is made up of 17 amino acids. The CDR3 nucleotides are TGTGCCAGCAGTTTATCGATCAGGGCCGCGAACACCGGGGAGCTGTTTTTT. Protein product: CASSLSIRAANTGELFF.

V is TRBV3-1 (or the pseudogene TRBV3-2) and J is TRBJ2-7; 7 nucleotides match TRBD2. Germline values: CDR1 LGHDT, CDR2 YNNKEL (reference sequence). After removal of 4 bases from V and 3 bases from J, the junction contained 9 bases not matched to a gene. The CDR3 runs to 15 residues. The chain's CDR3 is CASSPLAVGYYEQYF. CDR3 in DNA: TGTGCCAGCAGCCCTCTAGCGGTCGGCTACTACGAGCAGTACTTC.

CDR3 coding DNA: TGTGCCAGCAGCTTTAGCGGGAGTTCAGATACGCAGTATTTT. This encodes CASSFSGSSDTQYF. V usage is TRBV11-2 and J usage is TRBJ2-3; 9 nucleotides line up with TRBD2. Germline V CDR1 and CDR2: SGHAT, FQNNGV. There are 14 residues in the CDR3. The V and J ends lost 3 bases and 4 bases, in that order; junction bases with no gene match: 2. Looking up the rest from reference TRBV11-2 and TRBJ2-3 gives the full variable domain: EAGVAQSPRYKIIEKRQSVAFWCNPISGHATLYWYQQILGQGPKLLIQFQNNGVVDDSQLPKDRFSAERLKGVDSTLKIQPAKLEDSAVYLCASSFSGSSDTQYFGPGTRLTVL.